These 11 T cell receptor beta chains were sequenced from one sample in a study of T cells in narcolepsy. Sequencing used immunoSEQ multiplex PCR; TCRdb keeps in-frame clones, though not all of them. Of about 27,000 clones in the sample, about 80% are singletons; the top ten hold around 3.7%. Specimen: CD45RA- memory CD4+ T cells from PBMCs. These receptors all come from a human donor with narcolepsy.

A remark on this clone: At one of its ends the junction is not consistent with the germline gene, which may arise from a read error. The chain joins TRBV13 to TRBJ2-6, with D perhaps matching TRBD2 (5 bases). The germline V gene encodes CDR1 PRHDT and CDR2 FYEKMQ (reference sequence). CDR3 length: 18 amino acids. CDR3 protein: CASSPSELSTKAGQRPDF. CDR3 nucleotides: TGTGCCAGCAGTCCATCAGAGCTGAGTACAAAGGCGGGCCAACGTCCTGATTTC. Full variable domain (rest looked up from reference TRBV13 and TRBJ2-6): AAGVIQSPRHLIKEKRETATLKCYPIPRHDTVYWYQQGPGQDPQFLISFYEKMQSDKGSIPDRFSAQQFSDYHSELNMSSLELGDSALYFCASSPSELSTKAGQRPDFGAGSRLTVL.

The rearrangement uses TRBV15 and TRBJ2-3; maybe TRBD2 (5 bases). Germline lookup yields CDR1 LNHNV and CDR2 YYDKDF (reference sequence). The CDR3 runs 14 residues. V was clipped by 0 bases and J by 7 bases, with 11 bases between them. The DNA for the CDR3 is TGTGCCACCAGCAGAGAGAGCCCGGGATATACGCAGTATTTT. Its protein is CATSRESPGYTQYF.

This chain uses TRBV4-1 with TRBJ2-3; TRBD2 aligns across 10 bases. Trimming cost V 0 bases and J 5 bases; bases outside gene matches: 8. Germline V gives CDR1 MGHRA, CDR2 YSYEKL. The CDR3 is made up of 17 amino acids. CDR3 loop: CASSQDRTSGRIDTQYF. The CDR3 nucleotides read TGCGCCAGCAGCCAAGACCGGACTAGCGGAAGGATAGATACGCAGTATTTT.

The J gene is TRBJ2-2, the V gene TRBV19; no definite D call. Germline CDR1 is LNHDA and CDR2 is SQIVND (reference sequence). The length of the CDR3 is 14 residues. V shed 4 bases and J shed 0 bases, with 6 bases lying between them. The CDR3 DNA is TGTGCCAGTAGTAGGGGTACGAACACCGGGGAGCTGTTTTTT. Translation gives CASSRGTNTGELFF.

The CDR3 region has the DNA TGTGCCAGCAGTTACGGGGGACAGGGGGCAACGTACGAGCAGTACTTC. Translation gives CASSYGGQGATYEQYF. The rearrangement joins TRBV6-6 to TRBJ2-7, with TRBD1 identical over 12 bases. In germline, CDR1 is MNHNY, CDR2 SVGAGI (reference sequence). J gave up 4 bases and V 2 bases, and 6 bases lay outside the gene matches. The CDR3 runs to 16 residues.

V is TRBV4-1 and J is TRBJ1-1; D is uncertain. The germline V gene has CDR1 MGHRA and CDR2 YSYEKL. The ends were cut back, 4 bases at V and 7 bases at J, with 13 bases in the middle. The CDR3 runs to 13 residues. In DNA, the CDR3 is TGCGCCAGCAGCCGCCAGCTTCGAGATGAAGCTTTCTTT. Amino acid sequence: CASSRQLRDEAFF.

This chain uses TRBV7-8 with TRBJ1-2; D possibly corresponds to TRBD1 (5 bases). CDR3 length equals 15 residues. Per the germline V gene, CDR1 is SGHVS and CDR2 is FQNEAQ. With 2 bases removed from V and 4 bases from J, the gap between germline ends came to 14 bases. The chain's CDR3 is CASSLSPSGPYGYTF. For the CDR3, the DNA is TGTGCCAGCAGCTTATCACCATCAGGGCCCTATGGCTACACCTTC. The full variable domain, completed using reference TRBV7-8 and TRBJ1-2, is GAGVSQSPRYKVAKRGQDVALRCDPISGHVSLFWYQQALGQGPEFLTYFQNEAQLDKSGLPSDRFFAERPEGSVSTLKIQRTQQEDSAVYLCASSLSPSGPYGYTFGSGTRLTVV.

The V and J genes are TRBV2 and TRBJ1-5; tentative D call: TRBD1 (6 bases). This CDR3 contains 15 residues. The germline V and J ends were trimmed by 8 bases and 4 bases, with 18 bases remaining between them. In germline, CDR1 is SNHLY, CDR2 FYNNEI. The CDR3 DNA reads TGTGCCAGCGAGATGTGGGCCAGGGGTAATCAGCCCCAGCATTTT. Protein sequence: CASEMWARGNQPQHF.

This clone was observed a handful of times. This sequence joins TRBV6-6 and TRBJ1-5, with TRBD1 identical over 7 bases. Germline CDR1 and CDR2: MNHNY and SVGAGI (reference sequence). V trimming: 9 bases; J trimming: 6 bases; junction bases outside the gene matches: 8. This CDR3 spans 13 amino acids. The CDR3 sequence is CASSNRGGQPQHF. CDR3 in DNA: TGTGCCAGTAGCAACAGGGGAGGTCAGCCCCAGCATTTT.

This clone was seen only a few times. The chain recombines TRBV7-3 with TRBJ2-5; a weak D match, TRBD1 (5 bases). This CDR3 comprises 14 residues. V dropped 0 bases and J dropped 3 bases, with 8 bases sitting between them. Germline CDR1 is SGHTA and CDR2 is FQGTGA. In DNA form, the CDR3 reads TGTGCCAGCAGCTTAACGGGCAGGGAAGAGACCCAGTACTTC. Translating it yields CASSLTGREETQYF.

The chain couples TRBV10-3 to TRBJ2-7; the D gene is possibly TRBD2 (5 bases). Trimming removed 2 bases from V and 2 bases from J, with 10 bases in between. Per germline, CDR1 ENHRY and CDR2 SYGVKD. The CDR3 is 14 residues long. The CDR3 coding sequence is TGTGCCATCAGTGAGGTTCGGGGTCCCTACGAGCAGTACTTC. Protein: CAISEVRGPYEQYF.